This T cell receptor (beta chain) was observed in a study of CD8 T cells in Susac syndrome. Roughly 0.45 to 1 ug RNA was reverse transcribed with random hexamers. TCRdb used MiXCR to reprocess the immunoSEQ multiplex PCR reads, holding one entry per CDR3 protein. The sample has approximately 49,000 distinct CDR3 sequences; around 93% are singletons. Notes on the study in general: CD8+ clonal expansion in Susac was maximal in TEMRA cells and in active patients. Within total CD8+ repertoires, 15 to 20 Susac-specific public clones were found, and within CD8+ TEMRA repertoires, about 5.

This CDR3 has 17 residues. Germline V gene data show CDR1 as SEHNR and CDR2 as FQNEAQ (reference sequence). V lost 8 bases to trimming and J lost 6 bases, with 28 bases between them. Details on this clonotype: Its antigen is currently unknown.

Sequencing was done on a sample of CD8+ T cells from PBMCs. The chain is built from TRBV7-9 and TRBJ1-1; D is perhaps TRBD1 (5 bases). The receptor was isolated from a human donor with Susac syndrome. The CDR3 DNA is TGTGCCAGCGAATCGGGCGGGCTACCGGTAAGGGGTGCTGAAGCTTTCTTT. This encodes CASESGGLPVRGAEAFF.